The next 30 T cell receptor beta chains were all read from a single sample in a study of T cells in Graves' hyperthyroidism and ophthalmopathy. RNA transcripts were the template for amplifying TCR beta CDR3 regions. HTBI primers were employed in a first-round RT-PCR of the TCR CDR3. TCRdb re-called the multiplex PCR reads with MiXCR, one entry per CDR3 protein. The sample has about 700,000 distinct CDR3 sequences; approximately 42% are singletons. The specimen was peripheral blood or thyroid tissue (not recorded which). The receptor set was obtained from an adult man with Graves' disease, either hyperthyroidism or ophthalmopathy (not recorded which).

The V and J genes are TRBV19 and TRBJ1-5, with TRBD1 as a possible D gene (5 bases). The CDR3 extends over 13 amino acids. V lost 10 bases and J lost 3, with 13 bases in between. The germline V gene encodes CDR1 LNHDA and CDR2 SQIVND (reference sequence). The CDR3 here is CATAGTYNQPQHF. The CDR3 region has the DNA TGTGCCACCGCAGGGACCTACAATCAGCCCCAGCATTTT.

Concerning this clonotype itself: One end of the junction fails to match germline, which may point to a read error. The chain uses TRBV2 and TRBJ1-1; no definite D call. Germline loops: CDR1 SNHLY, CDR2 FYNNEI. The CDR3 totals 15 residues. For the CDR3, the DNA is TGCGCCAGCAGCCAAGATTCACGAGGGAACACTGAAGCTTTCTTT. Amino acid sequence: CASSQDSRGNTEAFF.

Of note for this clonotype: It may be a read error: a sequence one base away is much more abundant. This chain connects TRBV7-4 to TRBJ1-3; D is unclear. Trimming shortened V by 3 bases and J by 8 bases, and 8 bases separated the two germline ends. The CDR3 runs 12 residues. Per germline, CDR1 SGHVT and CDR2 SQSDAQ. CDR3 DNA sequence: TGTGCCAGCAGCTTTGAGGGAGACACCATATATTTT. It encodes CASSFEGDTIYF.

The chain recombines TRBV20-1 with TRBJ2-2; D is unclear. The CDR3 loop spans 14 amino acids. The germline V gene has CDR1 DFQATT and CDR2 SNEGSKA (reference sequence). The germline V and J ends were trimmed by 3 bases and 2 bases, with 10 bases remaining between them. The CDR3 spells CSASAAANTGELFF. The CDR3 DNA sequence: TGCAGTGCTAGTGCCGCGGCCAACACCGGGGAGCTGTTTTTT.

The chain joins TRBV6-1 to TRBJ1-6; D call uncertain. Germline V gene sequence: CDR1 MNHNS, CDR2 SASEGT. Trimming removed 9 bases at V and 7 bases at J, with 19 bases between. The CDR3 is 15 amino acids. CDR3 sequence: CASRGSDILNSPLHF. CDR3 coding DNA: TGTGCCAGTAGAGGCTCAGACATTCTAAATTCACCCCTCCACTTT.

CDR3 residues: CASSRSSGGAAGETQYF. CDR3 nucleotides: TGTGCCAGCAGCAGAAGTAGCGGGGGGGCCGCTGGGGAGACCCAGTACTTC. The chain combines TRBV5-4 with TRBJ2-5; 11 bases match TRBD2. The CDR3 contains 17 residues. Per germline, CDR1 SGHNT and CDR2 YYREEE (reference sequence). Trimming removed 4 bases from V and 5 bases from J; junction bases left unmatched: 13.

This clonotype was detected only a few times. This chain uses TRBV15 with TRBJ1-5, with a tentative D call TRBD1 (5 bases). CDR3 length: 16 amino acids. CDR1 is LNHNV and CDR2 is YYDKDF in the germline V gene (reference sequence). Between the trimmed V and J ends, which lost 5 bases and 2 bases, there was a span of 16 bases. The CDR3 region has the DNA TGTGCCACCAGCTGGGGACCGGAGGTAGGCAATCAGCCCCAGCATTTT. It is translated as CATSWGPEVGNQPQHF.

The V and J genes are TRBV7-9 and TRBJ2-2; 9 nucleotides match TRBD1. The CDR3 is 15 amino acids. V gave up 8 bases and J gave up 7 bases; unmatched junction bases: 11. Germline V gives CDR1 SEHNR, CDR2 FQNEAQ (reference sequence). In nucleotides, the CDR3 is TGTGCCAGCGGAATATACAGGGGGCCAGGCGGGGAGCTGTTTTTT. Translation gives CASGIYRGPGGELFF. The complete variable domain, with remaining parts taken from reference TRBV7-9 and TRBJ2-2, reads DTGVSQNPRHKITKRGQNVTFRCDPISEHNRLYWYRQTLGQGPEFLTYFQNEAQLEKSRLLSDRFSAERPKGSFSTLEIQRTEQGDSAMYLCASGIYRGPGGELFFGEGSRLTVL.

This clonotype was counted between two and nine times. This chain connects TRBV12-3 or TRBV12-4 to TRBJ1-2, with 9 bases identical to TRBD1. CDR3 length: 17 amino acids. V was clipped by 4 bases and J by 2 bases; unmatched bases: 11. DNA for the CDR3: TGTGCCAGCAGTTCACCGGGACAGGGTGTTGCGAACTATGGCTACACCTTC. Encoded protein: CASSSPGQGVANYGYTF.

This clonotype was recorded many times. The chain uses TRBV20-1 and TRBJ1-1; no clear D. CDR1 is DFQATT and CDR2 is SNEGSKA in the germline V gene (reference sequence). The CDR3 runs 13 residues. Deletions cut 6 bases from V and 0 bases from J, with 11 bases between. In DNA form, the CDR3 reads TGCAGTGCCTCCCGTGGGATGAACACTGAAGCTTTCTTT. Translated, it gives CSASRGMNTEAFF.

This clonotype has more than one count but fewer than ten. J is TRBJ1-6 and V is TRBV2; 8 nucleotides agree with TRBD1. V lost 6 bases, J lost 7 bases, and 14 bases stayed unmatched. The CDR3 length is 17 residues. CDR1 is SNHLY and CDR2 is FYNNEI in the germline V gene. The CDR3 DNA is TGTGCCAGCAGGGGGACAGGTTCGCCGGCTACAAATTCACCCCTCCACTTT. Encoded protein: CASRGTGSPATNSPLHF.

This clonotype was seen repeatedly, ten times or more. The chain joins TRBV2 to TRBJ1-6; D is unclear. Looked up from germline, CDR1 is SNHLY and CDR2 is FYNNEI. The ends were cut back, 5 bases at V and 0 bases at J, with 2 bases in the middle. CDR3 length: 13 residues. The CDR3 DNA follows: TGTGCCAGCAGTAACTCCTATAATTCACCCCTCCACTTT. Translated, it gives CASSNSYNSPLHF.

This clonotype was observed a few times. This chain links TRBV10-2 with TRBJ2-2, with D perhaps TRBD1 (5 bases). The CDR3 is made up of 15 amino acids. Per germline, CDR1 WSHSY and CDR2 SAAADI. V was trimmed by 2 bases and J by 7 bases, leaving 14 bases between them. The CDR3 DNA reads TGCGCCAGCAGTGAGAGTGGGGCAGGGCTCGGGGAGCTGTTTTTT. It is translated as CASSESGAGLGELFF.

In its sample, this clonotype was seen a few times. This chain links TRBV7-9 with TRBJ1-1, with TRBD1 as a possible D gene (6 bases). There are 15 residues in the CDR3. CDR1 is SEHNR, CDR2 FQNEAQ, per germline (reference sequence). Trimming took 5 bases from V and 3 from J, leaving 16 bases between them. CDR3 in amino acids: CASSPVRGGYTEAFF. The CDR3 nucleotides are TGTGCCAGCAGCCCGGTTAGGGGGGGGTACACTGAAGCTTTCTTT.

Here the CDR3 DNA reads TGTGCCAGCAGCCCCGGAAGCGGGAATCCCTACGAGCAGTACTTC. This translates into CASSPGSGNPYEQYF. The chain combines TRBV25-1 with TRBJ2-7, with TRBD2 matching 7 bases. The length of the CDR3 is 15 residues. Germline V gene lookup returns CDR1 MGHDK and CDR2 SYGVNS. Losses at the gene ends were 6 bases for V and 2 bases for J; bases not matched to a gene: 10.

In this sample, this clonotype turned up once. This chain joins TRBV29-1 and TRBJ2-7; 8 bases are shared with TRBD1. The V segment lost 7 bases and the J segment 0 bases; nucleotides outside the gene matches: 5. CDR1 and CDR2 (germline): SQVTM, ANQGSEA. The CDR3 consists of 13 residues. The CDR3: CSGRQGASYEQYF. CDR3 DNA sequence: TGCAGCGGACGTCAGGGGGCCTCCTACGAGCAGTACTTC.

This chain uses TRBV6-5 with TRBJ1-6; tentatively, D is TRBD1 (6 bases). This CDR3 contains 15 residues. Per the germline V gene, CDR1 is MNHEY and CDR2 is SVGAGI. The germline V and J ends were trimmed by 2 bases and 10 bases, with 15 bases remaining between them. The CDR3 DNA reads as TGTGCCAGCAGTTACGCGGGGGGCAGGGACTCACCCCTCCACTTT. Protein product: CASSYAGGRDSPLHF.

V usage is TRBV12-3 or TRBV12-4 and J usage is TRBJ2-7, with D hard to call. V was clipped by 3 bases and J by 6 bases, with 9 bases between them. The CDR3 loop spans 12 amino acids. In DNA, the CDR3 is TGTGCCAGCAGTTTGCCTTTGACCGAGCAGTACTTC. Amino acid sequence: CASSLPLTEQYF.

The rearrangement links TRBV2 to TRBJ1-5; weak D call: TRBD1 (5 bases). Per the germline V gene, CDR1 is SNHLY and CDR2 is FYNNEI. This CDR3 comprises 14 residues. V dropped 6 bases and J dropped 3 bases, with 12 bases sitting between them. CDR3 amino acids: CASRPDSLNQPQHF. The CDR3 DNA is TGTGCCAGCAGACCCGACAGCCTCAATCAGCCCCAGCATTTT. The full variable domain, completed using reference TRBV2 and TRBJ1-5, is EPEVTQTPSHQVTQMGQEVILRCVPISNHLYFYWYRQILGQKVEFLVSFYNNEISEKSEIFDDQFSVERPDGSNFTLKIRSTKLEDSAMYFCASRPDSLNQPQHFGDGTRLSIL.

The chain is built from TRBV2 and TRBJ1-4; possible D gene TRBD1, 5 bases. Germline CDR1 is SNHLY and CDR2 is FYNNEI. The ends were cut back, 0 bases at V and 8 bases at J, with 16 bases in the middle. This CDR3 has 16 amino acids. CDR3 DNA: TGTGCCAGCAGTGAAGCGCGGGGGGAGGTCGGGGAAAAACTGTTTTTT. Its protein product is CASSEARGEVGEKLFF. The full variable domain, completed using reference TRBV2 and TRBJ1-4, is EPEVTQTPSHQVTQMGQEVILRCVPISNHLYFYWYRQILGQKVEFLVSFYNNEISEKSEIFDDQFSVERPDGSNFTLKIRSTKLEDSAMYFCASSEARGEVGEKLFFGSGTQLSVL.

In this sample, this clonotype turned up a few times. V is TRBV7-2 and J is TRBJ2-7; D is perhaps TRBD1 (6 bases). This CDR3 has 14 amino acids. CDR1 is SGHTA and CDR2 is FQGNSA in the germline V gene. Trimming removed 6 bases at V and 0 bases at J, with 12 bases between. DNA for the CDR3: TGTGCCAGCAGACGGACAGTAAGCTCCTACGAGCAGTACTTC. This translates into CASRRTVSSYEQYF. Using reference TRBV7-2 and TRBJ2-7 for the parts outside the CDR3, the full variable domain is GAGVSQSPSNKVTEKGKDVELRCDPISGHTALYWYRQSLGQGLEFLIYFQGNSAPDKSGLPSDRFSAERTGGSVSTLTIQRTQQEDSAVYLCASRRTVSSYEQYFGPGTRLTVT.

This clonotype was picked up a small number of times. This rearrangement joins TRBV5-1 to TRBJ1-4, with a tentative D call TRBD1 (5 bases). The germline V and J ends were trimmed by 0 bases and 7 bases, with 13 bases remaining between them. The CDR3 loop spans 15 amino acids. CDR1 is SGHRS, CDR2 YFSETQ, per germline. The CDR3 region is CASSLDGTRGEKLFF. CDR3 sequence (DNA): TGCGCCAGCAGCTTGGATGGGACGCGGGGTGAAAAACTGTTTTTT.

This clonotype was seen only a few times. The V call is TRBV12-3 or TRBV12-4, the J call TRBJ1-6; the D gene is possibly TRBD1 (5 bases). The ends were cut back, 3 bases at V and 9 bases at J, with 15 bases in the middle. The CDR3 totals 15 residues. CDR3: CASSLGTPGGSPLHF. The CDR3 DNA sequence: TGTGCCAGCAGTTTGGGGACCCCAGGAGGTTCACCCCTCCACTTT.

About this clonotype itself: A much larger clone is a single base away; this may be a read error. The chain uses TRBV24-1 and TRBJ1-1, with a tentative D call TRBD1 (6 bases). This CDR3 has 15 residues. CDR1 is KGHDR and CDR2 is SFDVKD in the germline V gene. Trimming stripped 4 bases from V and 1 base from J, with 12 bases between. The CDR3 spells CATSDTGTRNTEAFF. CDR3 nucleotide sequence: TGTGCCACCAGTGACACAGGGACGAGGAACACTGAAGCTTTCTTT.

On this clonotype itself: This may arise from a read error, as a much more abundant clone is one base away. The chain uses TRBV10-3 and TRBJ1-4; D might be TRBD1 (5 bases). Germline CDR1 reads ENHRY; CDR2 reads SYGVKD. There are 14 residues in the CDR3. As DNA, the CDR3 is TGTGCCAGCAGTACCAGGGCGACTAATGGAAAACTGTTTTTT. This gives the protein CASSTRATNGKLFF.

This clonotype was seen ten or more times. This rearrangement joins TRBV19 to TRBJ1-2; D is undetermined. Trimming took 7 bases from V and 1 from J, leaving 10 bases between them. The CDR3 runs to 13 residues. Per germline, CDR1 LNHDA and CDR2 SQIVND (reference sequence). The CDR3 loop reads CASKASNNYGYTF. CDR3 bases: TGTGCCAGTAAGGCGAGCAATAACTATGGCTACACCTTC.

V gene TRBV20-1 combines with J gene TRBJ1-1; D may be TRBD1 (6 bases). CDR3 size: 17 residues. Trimming pared 0 bases from V and 0 bases from J, leaving 17 bases between. The germline gives CDR1 DFQATT, CDR2 SNEGSKA (reference sequence). The DNA for the CDR3 is TGCAGTGCTAGAGATCGGACAGAGGAGACAGTGAACACTGAAGCTTTCTTT. This codes for CSARDRTEETVNTEAFF.

This chain connects TRBV19 to TRBJ2-7; maybe TRBD2 (5 bases). CDR1 is LNHDA and CDR2 is SQIVND in the germline V gene (reference sequence). The CDR3 is 15 residues long. V lost 4 bases and J 2 bases, leaving 15 bases between the germline ends. This CDR3 is CASSKANSGTYEQYF. Here the CDR3 DNA reads TGTGCCAGTAGTAAGGCCAATTCGGGGACCTACGAGCAGTACTTC.

The chain has TRBV29-1 and TRBJ2-7; 10 bases align to TRBD2. The CDR3 consists of 15 residues. Germline V gene data show CDR1 as SQVTM and CDR2 as ANQGSEA. Trimming at V came to 4 bases and at J to 2 bases, leaving 8 bases not matched to a gene. The CDR3 nucleotides read TGCAGCGTTGGGCTAGCGGGAGAGGGGCCCTACGAGCAGTACTTC. This translates into CSVGLAGEGPYEQYF.

Notes on this clonotype: A read error may explain this, as a much larger clone is one base away. This chain joins TRBV29-1 and TRBJ1-2; D gene uncertain. The ends were cut back, 3 bases at V and 2 bases at J, with 10 bases in the middle. The CDR3 contains 13 residues. The germline CDR1 and CDR2 sequences are SQVTM and ANQGSEA. CDR3 DNA: TGCAGCGTTGAGTTCAAGCAGAACTATGGCTACACCTTC. Translation: CSVEFKQNYGYTF.